This T cell receptor (beta chain) originates from a study of OX40 agonist ivuxolimab in advanced cancers. CDR3 length: 18 amino acids. Germline V gene data show CDR1 as LGHNT and CDR2 as FRNRAP. The V end lost 2 bases, the J end lost 2 bases, and 20 bases lay between the germline ends. Here immunoSEQ multiplex PCR was the method, and the copy in TCRdb shows in-frame clones only, minus some. The data hold about 84,000 clones, with roughly 89% observed a single time. This specimen consisted of CD4+ or CD8+ T cells sorted from blood, obtained in a trial of the OX40 agonist ivuxolimab. The source of this sequence is an adult with an advanced solid tumor such as melanoma, head and neck, liver or kidney cancer. V and J are TRBV12-5 and TRBJ2-3, with unresolved D. The CDR3 DNA is TGTGCTAGTGGTTTGACATCCCCGTCGGCTCGCCACACAGATACGCAGTATTTT. Its protein product is CASGLTSPSARHTDTQYF.